These 6 T cell receptor beta chains were all obtained from the same sample, sequenced in a study of a mutant IDH1 vaccine in newly diagnosed glioma. The sample's time point: baseline, week 1 (first vaccination visit). Described treatment: pre-vaccination baseline after standard-of-care therapy. Measured with immunoSEQ multiplex PCR; TCRdb has only the in-frame clones, and not every one. This sample has 30,000 to 40,000 clones, with 60% to 80% found just once. This sample comprised PBMCs, obtained from a glioma patient treated with radiotherapy, temozolomide or both. The receptors shown here come from a man in his forties with glioma. Some clones in this sample may be carry-over from other donors' samples.

The sample holds a few counts of this clone. The chain employs TRBV14 and TRBJ1-2; no clear D gene. CDR1 SGHDN and CDR2 FVKESK come from the germline V gene. The CDR3 totals 16 residues. V gave up 4 bases and J gave up 8 bases, with 23 bases separating them. The CDR3 loop is CASSPSRTSPSGGYTF. DNA for the CDR3: TGTGCCAGCAGCCCAAGCCGGACCTCGCCCTCGGGGGGCTACACCTTC.

This clone turned up a few times. This chain connects TRBV18 to TRBJ1-1; D is perhaps TRBD1 (5 bases). This CDR3 has 14 residues. Germline loops: CDR1 KGHSH, CDR2 LQKENI. V lost 1 base and J lost 6, with 12 bases in between. The CDR3, as DNA: TGTGCCAGCTCACCACTTCAGGGCGCGGCTGAAGCTTTCTTT. Protein product: CASSPLQGAAEAFF.

This clone appeared once. The rearrangement links TRBV12-5 to TRBJ1-1; possibly TRBD1 for D (6 bases). V lost 3 bases, J lost 2 bases, and 16 bases lay in between. The germline CDR1 and CDR2 sequences are LGHNT and FRNRAP. The CDR3 is made up of 16 amino acids. The CDR3 here is CASGFVPGQSNTEAFF. DNA of the CDR3: TGTGCTAGTGGTTTCGTTCCGGGACAATCTAACACTGAAGCTTTCTTT.

Only a few counts were recorded for this clone. This chain uses TRBV29-1 with TRBJ1-1, with D possibly matching TRBD1 (5 bases). CDR3 length: 13 residues. Germline V gives CDR1 SQVTM, CDR2 ANQGSEA. With 6 bases removed from V and 2 bases from J, the gap between germline ends came to 13 bases. The CDR3 nucleotides are TGCAGCGTCCGACCGACAGCAAACACTGAAGCTTTCTTT. Translation gives CSVRPTANTEAFF. The full variable domain, completed using reference TRBV29-1 and TRBJ1-1, is SAVISQKPSRDICQRGTSLTIQCQVDSQVTMMFWYRQQPGQSLTLIATANQGSEATYESGFVIDKFPISRPNLTFSTLTVSNMSPEDSSIYLCSVRPTANTEAFFGQGTRLTVV.

The V and J genes are TRBV5-6 and TRBJ2-5; TRBD2 matches at 7 bases. After removal of 4 bases from V and 1 base from J, the junction contained 4 bases not matched to a gene. This CDR3 comprises 14 residues. Germline V gene lookup returns CDR1 SGHDT and CDR2 YYEEEE. The CDR3 here is CASSNGGGQETQYF. The DNA of the CDR3 is TGTGCCAGCAGCAATGGGGGGGGCCAAGAGACCCAGTACTTC.

The genes are TRBV28 and TRBJ2-7, with 12 bases identical to TRBD2. V shed 6 bases, J shed 3 bases, and the junction held 0 bases outside the gene matches. This CDR3 comprises 13 residues. CDR1 and CDR2 from the germline V gene are MDHEN and SYDVKM. The CDR3 DNA sequence: TGTGCCAGCAGGACTAGCGGGGGCTACGAGCAGTACTTC. Translation: CASRTSGGYEQYF.